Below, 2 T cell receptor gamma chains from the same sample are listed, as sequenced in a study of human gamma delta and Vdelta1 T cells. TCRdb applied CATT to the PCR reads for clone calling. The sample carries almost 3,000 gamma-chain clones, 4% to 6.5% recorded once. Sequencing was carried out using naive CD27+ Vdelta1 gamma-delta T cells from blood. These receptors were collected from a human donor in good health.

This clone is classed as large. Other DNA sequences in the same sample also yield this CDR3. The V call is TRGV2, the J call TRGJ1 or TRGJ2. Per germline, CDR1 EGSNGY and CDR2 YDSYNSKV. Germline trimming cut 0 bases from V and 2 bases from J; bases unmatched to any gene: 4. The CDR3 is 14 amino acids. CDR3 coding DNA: TGTGCCACCTGGGACGGGAGTCATTATTATAAGAAACTCTTT. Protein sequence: CATWDGSHYYKKLF.

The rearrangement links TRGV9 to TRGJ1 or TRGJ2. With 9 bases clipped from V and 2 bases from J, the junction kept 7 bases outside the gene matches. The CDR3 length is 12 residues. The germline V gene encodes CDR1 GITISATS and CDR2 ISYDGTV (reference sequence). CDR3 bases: TGTGCCTTGGTGGAGGATTATTATAAGAAACTCTTT. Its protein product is CALVEDYYKKLF.